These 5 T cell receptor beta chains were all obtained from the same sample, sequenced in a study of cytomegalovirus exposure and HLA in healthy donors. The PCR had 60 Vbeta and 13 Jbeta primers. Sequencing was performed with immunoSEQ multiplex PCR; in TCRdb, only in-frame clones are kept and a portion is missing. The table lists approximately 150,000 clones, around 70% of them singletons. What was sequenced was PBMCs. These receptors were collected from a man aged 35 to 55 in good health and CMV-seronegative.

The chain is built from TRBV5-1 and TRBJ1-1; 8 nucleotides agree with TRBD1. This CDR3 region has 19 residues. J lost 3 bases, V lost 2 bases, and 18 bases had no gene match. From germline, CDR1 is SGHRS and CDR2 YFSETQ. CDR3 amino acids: CASSFLPGQGRVSDTEAFF. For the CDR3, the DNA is TGCGCCAGCAGCTTTCTCCCAGGACAGGGTCGTGTGTCCGACACTGAAGCTTTCTTT. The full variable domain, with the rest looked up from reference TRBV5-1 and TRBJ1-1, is KAGVTQTPRYLIKTRGQQVTLSCSPISGHRSVSWYQQTPGQGLQFLFEYFSETQRNKGNFPGRFSGRQFSNSRSEMNVSTLELGDSALYLCASSFLPGQGRVSDTEAFFGQGTRLTVV.

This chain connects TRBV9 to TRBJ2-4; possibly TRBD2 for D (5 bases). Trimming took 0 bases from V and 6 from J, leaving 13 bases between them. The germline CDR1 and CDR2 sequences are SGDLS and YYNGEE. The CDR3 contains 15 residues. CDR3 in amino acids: CASSVGPQAVNIQYF. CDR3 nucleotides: TGTGCCAGCAGCGTAGGGCCCCAAGCGGTAAACATTCAGTACTTC.

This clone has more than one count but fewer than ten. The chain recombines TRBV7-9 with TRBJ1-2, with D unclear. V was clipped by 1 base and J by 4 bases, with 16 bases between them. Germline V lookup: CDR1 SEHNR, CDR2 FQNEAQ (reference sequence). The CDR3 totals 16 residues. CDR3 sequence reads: CASSLDLRYPAYGYTF. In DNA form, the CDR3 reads TGTGCCAGCAGCTTAGACCTGAGGTATCCGGCCTATGGCTACACCTTC.

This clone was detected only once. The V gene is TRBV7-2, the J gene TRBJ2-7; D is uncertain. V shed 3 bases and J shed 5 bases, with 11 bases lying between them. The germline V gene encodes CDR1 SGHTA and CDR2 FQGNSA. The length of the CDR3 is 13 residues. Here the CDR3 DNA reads TGTGCCAGCAGCTTCGATACTCCTAACGAGCAGTACTTC. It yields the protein CASSFDTPNEQYF.

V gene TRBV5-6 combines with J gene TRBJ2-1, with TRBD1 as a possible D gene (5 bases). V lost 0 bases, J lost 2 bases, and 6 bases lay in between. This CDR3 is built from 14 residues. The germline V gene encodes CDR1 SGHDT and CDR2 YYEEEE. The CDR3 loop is CASSLGQTYNEQFF. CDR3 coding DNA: TGTGCCAGCAGCTTGGGACAGACCTACAATGAGCAGTTCTTC.